This entry describes one T cell receptor beta chain. The entry originates in a study of blood T cell repertoires in COVID-19. For the study at large: Both acute and convalescent COVID-19 samples were obtained from the United States, Italy and Spain. PBMCs, B-cell-depleted T cells, or T cells provided the cDNA or gDNA that made up the material.

Per the original methods: Reference gene primer amplification gave nucleated cell count estimates. Profiling relied on immunoSEQ multiplex PCR, and the TCRdb table lists in-frame clones only, not all of them. The D gene and trimming were derived from the DNA, and the V and J assignments and clone size from that table. Found here are 150,000 to 200,000 clones, nearly 85% of them singletons; the top ten hold around 5.2%. CDR3 length equals 15 residues. V was clipped by 4 bases and J by 4 bases; unmatched bases: 6. CDR1 is LGHNA and CDR2 is YSLEER in the germline V gene. The receptor was isolated from a woman aged 25 to 39 with acute or convalescent COVID-19. The rearrangement joins TRBV4-3 to TRBJ1-5; 8 bases align to TRBD1. Sample: peripheral blood. CDR3 region: CASSRDRGGNQPQHF. For the CDR3, the DNA is TGCGCCAGCAGCCGAGACAGGGGTGGGAATCAGCCCCAGCATTTT.